Listed here are 7 T cell receptor beta chains from one sample, sequenced in a study of post-analysis software for immune sequencing data. Whole-study results and caveats: TRBV segments more frequent in patients than in controls numbered five and included TRBV5-6, TRBV5-1 and TRBV20-1.

Their specific antigens are unknown. cDNA libraries for TCR beta contained unique molecular identifiers. Each CDR3 protein gets one entry after TCRdb re-called the PCR reads with MiXCR. The table includes fewer than 850,000 distinct CDR3 sequences, 25% to 30% detected once. The specimen sequenced was blood. Receptors originate from a girl aged 10 to 17 with multiple sclerosis.

V and J are TRBV5-1 and TRBJ2-3; D gene ambiguous. V lost 8 bases to trimming and J lost 0 bases, with 10 bases between them. There are 13 residues in the CDR3. Germline CDR1 is SGHRS and CDR2 is YFSETQ. CDR3 loop: CASKTESTDTQYF. DNA for the CDR3: TGCGCCAGTAAGACGGAGAGCACAGATACGCAGTATTTT.

V is TRBV5-5 and J is TRBJ1-2; unclear D gene. This CDR3 has 13 residues. Per the germline V gene, CDR1 is SGHKS and CDR2 is YYEKEE (reference sequence). Trimming cost V 1 base and J 8 bases, with 12 bases left between them. CDR3 sequence (DNA): TGTGCCAGCAGCTTGCATGGGAACGGAGGCTACACCTTC. It encodes CASSLHGNGGYTF.

This clonotype was picked up many times. One junction end disagrees with the germline gene, perhaps due to a read error. This chain uses TRBV18 with TRBJ2-5; no clear D. Germline CDR1 reads KGHSH; CDR2 reads LQKENI. This CDR3 is built from 13 residues. The DNA for the CDR3 is TGCGCCAGCAGCCCAAGAACGCAAGAGACCCAGTACTTC. Translated: CASSPRTQETQYF. Together with reference TRBV18 and TRBJ2-5, the CDR3 gives the full variable domain: NAGVMQNPRHLVRRRGQEARLRCSPMKGHSHVYWYRQLPEEGLKFMVYLQKENIIDESGMPKERFSAEFPKEGPSILRIQQVVRGDSAAYFCASSPRTQETQYFGPGTRLLVL.

This clonotype was detected only a few times. A read error may account for a junction end that differs from germline. The rearrangement joins TRBV5-6 to TRBJ2-7; 9 bases line up with TRBD1. Germline CDR1 SGHDT, CDR2 YYEEEE. The CDR3 sequence is 15 residues long. CDR3 in DNA: TGTGCCAGCAGCTTGGGGACAGGGGTGTCCTACAAGCAGTACTTC. Translated: CASSLGTGVSYKQYF.

This clonotype was seen repeatedly, ten times or more. The J gene is TRBJ1-5, the V gene TRBV12-3 or TRBV12-4; the D is unclear. There are 12 residues in the CDR3. V was clipped by 2 bases and J by 7 bases, with 6 bases between them. The CDR3 DNA sequence: TGTGCCAGCAGTTTAATCCCCCAGCCCCAGCATTTT. Protein sequence: CASSLIPQPQHF.

The J gene is TRBJ1-5, the V gene TRBV6-6; tentatively, D is TRBD1 (6 bases). Trimming took off 5 bases at V and 11 bases at J, with 19 bases between the two ends. The germline gives CDR1 MNHNY, CDR2 SVGAGI (reference sequence). The CDR3 contains 14 residues. The CDR3 reads CASSPIKTGSAQHF. CDR3 sequence (DNA): TGTGCCAGCAGTCCCATAAAAACAGGGTCGGCCCAGCATTTT.

This clonotype occurred a few times. This chain uses TRBV3-1 with TRBJ2-5, with D tentatively TRBD1 or TRBD2 (5 bases each). This CDR3 spans 16 amino acids. Germline CDR1 reads LGHDT; CDR2 reads YNNKEL (reference sequence). Trimming cost V 2 bases and J 1 base, with 14 bases left between them. DNA of the CDR3: TGTGCCAGCAGCCAAAGGAGAGTGAGGGGCCAAGAGACCCAGTACTTC. Its protein is CASSQRRVRGQETQYF.